This record concerns one T cell receptor (beta chain) sequence. V was pared by 6 bases and J by 8 bases, with 14 bases between. The CDR3 consists of 13 residues. In germline, CDR1 is ENHRY, CDR2 SYGVKD. In the original workflow: Estimation of nucleated cell counts was performed using reference gene primer amplification. Sequencing was performed with immunoSEQ multiplex PCR; in TCRdb, only in-frame clones are kept and a portion is missing. V and J calls and clone size follow that table, whereas D and trimming were derived from the DNA. The sample shows about 140,000 clones, roughly 85% of them seen only once. The data stem from a study of blood T cell repertoires in COVID-19. On the study more broadly: Acute and convalescent COVID-19 specimens originated in the United States, Italy and Spain. PBMCs, B-cell-depleted T cells, or T cells were the source of the cDNA or gDNA that made up the material.

This receptor was identified in a man aged 60 to 69 with acute or convalescent COVID-19. The rearrangement links TRBV10-3 to TRBJ2-1; tentative D call: TRBD2 (5 bases). Input material: peripheral blood. CDR3 residues: CAIRDGGEDEQFF. CDR3 bases: TGTGCCATCAGGGATGGAGGCGAGGATGAGCAGTTCTTC.